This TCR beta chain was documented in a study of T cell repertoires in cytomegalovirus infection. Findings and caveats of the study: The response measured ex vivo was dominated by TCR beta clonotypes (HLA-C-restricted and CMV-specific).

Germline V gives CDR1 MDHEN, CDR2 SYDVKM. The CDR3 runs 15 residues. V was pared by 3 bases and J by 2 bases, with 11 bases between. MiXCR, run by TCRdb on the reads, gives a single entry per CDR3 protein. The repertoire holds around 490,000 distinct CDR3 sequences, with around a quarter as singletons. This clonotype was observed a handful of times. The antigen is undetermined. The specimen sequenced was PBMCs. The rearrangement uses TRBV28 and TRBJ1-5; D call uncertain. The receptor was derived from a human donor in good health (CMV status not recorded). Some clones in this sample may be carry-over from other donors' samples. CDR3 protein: CASSFGQWGNQPQHF. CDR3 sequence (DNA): TGTGCCAGCAGTTTCGGCCAGTGGGGCAATCAGCCCCAGCATTTT. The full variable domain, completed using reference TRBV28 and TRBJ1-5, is DVKVTQSSRYLVKRTGEKVFLECVQDMDHENMFWYRQDPGLGLRLIYFSYDVKMKEKGDIPEGYSVSREKKERFSLILESASTNQTSMYLCASSFGQWGNQPQHFGDGTRLSIL.